Only a few counts were recorded for the clone carrying this TCR beta chain. These data are taken from a study of T cell responses to AZD1222 COVID-19 vaccine. Trimming took off 9 bases at V and 3 bases at J, with 18 bases between the two ends. Germline CDR1 WNHNN, CDR2 SYGVQD (reference sequence). CDR3 length equals 14 residues. TCRdb keeps only in-frame clones here, not all; method: immunoSEQ multiplex PCR. The sample has 180,000 or so clones, 85% to 90% seen once. This sequence joins TRBV10-1 and TRBJ2-7, with a tentative D call TRBD2 (5 bases). Sample: peripheral blood, taken on day 0 of AZD1222 vaccination. The receptor comes from an adult in good health. This chain's CDR3 is CARSEGPGNYEQYF. The CDR3 DNA sequence: TGCGCCAGGTCCGAGGGTCCGGGGAACTACGAGCAGTACTTC.